This entry lists 6 T cell receptor beta chains sequenced from one sample in a study of T cell responses to AZD1222 COVID-19 vaccine. Here immunoSEQ multiplex PCR was the method, and the copy in TCRdb shows in-frame clones only, minus some. This table has 140,000 to 150,000 clones, approximately 90% appearing once. The sample consisted of peripheral blood, taken on day 0 of AZD1222 vaccination. The receptors were gathered from an adult in good health.

CDR3 residues: CASSLRSGSNTGELFF. As DNA, the CDR3 is TGTGCCAGCAGCTTAAGATCCGGGTCTAACACCGGGGAGCTGTTTTTT. This rearrangement joins TRBV7-6 to TRBJ2-2; D gene ambiguous. Trimming pared 2 bases from V and 2 bases from J, leaving 12 bases between. The length of the CDR3 is 16 residues. Germline V gives CDR1 SGHVS, CDR2 FNYEAQ.

V usage is TRBV19 and J usage is TRBJ2-2; TRBD1 aligns across 10 bases. From germline, CDR1 is LNHDA and CDR2 SQIVND (reference sequence). The CDR3 length is 15 residues. Losses at the gene ends were 5 bases for V and 6 bases for J; bases not matched to a gene: 6. DNA for the CDR3: TGTGCCAGTAGTCCGAGGGACAGGGGCCCCGGGGAGCTGTTTTTT. Protein: CASSPRDRGPGELFF.

The gene calls are TRBV27 and TRBJ1-5, with TRBD1 identical over 7 bases. The length of the CDR3 is 14 residues. Per germline, CDR1 MNHEY and CDR2 SMNVEV (reference sequence). Trimming took 4 bases from V and 4 from J; bases not matched to a gene: 4. The CDR3, as DNA: TGTGCCAGCAGTTACAGGGGTTTGAATCAGCCCCAGCATTTT. This translates into CASSYRGLNQPQHF.

The rearrangement joins TRBV6-1 to TRBJ2-7; no definite D call. CDR3 length equals 12 residues. Germline lookup yields CDR1 MNHNS and CDR2 SASEGT. With 2 bases removed from V and 6 bases from J, the gap between germline ends came to 8 bases. CDR3 in amino acids: CASSETLSEQYF. The CDR3 DNA reads as TGTGCCAGCAGTGAAACATTGAGCGAGCAGTACTTC.

The chain links TRBV7-2 to TRBJ1-5; a weak D match, TRBD1 (6 bases). The CDR3 runs 14 residues. CDR1 and CDR2 from the germline V gene are SGHTA and FQGNSA. Between the trimmed V and J ends, which lost 5 bases and 5 bases, there was a span of 13 bases. The CDR3 DNA reads as TGTGCCAGCAGCACAGGGACAATTCATCAGCCCCAGCATTTT. Translation: CASSTGTIHQPQHF.

The rearrangement joins TRBV9 to TRBJ2-7; tentatively, D is TRBD1 (5 bases). With 0 bases removed from V and 5 bases from J, the gap between germline ends came to 9 bases. The CDR3 consists of 13 residues. CDR1 is SGDLS and CDR2 is YYNGEE in the germline V gene. The CDR3 coding sequence is TGTGCCAGCAGCGTAGGCGTCAGGGACGAGCAGTACTTC. As protein: CASSVGVRDEQYF.